This T cell receptor (beta chain) was observed in a study of T cell repertoires in cytomegalovirus infection. On the study more broadly: It was the public TCR beta signatures that indicated both CMV infection and matching HLA type.

Each CDR3 protein is one row after TCRdb ran MiXCR on the reads. This table holds approximately 240,000 distinct CDR3 sequences, 9% to 15% found once. This clonotype was observed a few times. The CDR3 is 16 residues long. After removal of 2 bases from V and 8 bases from J, the junction contained 9 bases not matched to a gene. Germline loops: CDR1 ENHRY, CDR2 SYGVKD. The chain couples TRBV10-3 to TRBJ1-2, with 12 nucleotides matching TRBD1. This clonotype was obtained from a human donor in good health (CMV status not recorded). Some clones in this sample may be carry-over from other donors' samples. Sequenced material: PBMCs. The CDR3 spells CAISEPMGTGGDGYTF. The DNA of the CDR3 is TGTGCCATCAGTGAGCCGATGGGGACAGGGGGCGACGGCTACACCTTC.